The rows below give T cell receptor beta chains drawn from one sample of a study of regulatory T cells in long-lasting Graves disease. TCRdb fed the multiplex PCR reads into MiXCR, producing one record per CDR3 protein. This sample has 400,000 or so distinct CDR3 sequences, with under 25% found just once. Material: peripheral blood mononuclear cells (PBMCs), obtained when the disease was refractory, from a patient treated with antithyroid drugs. These receptors were taken from a female donor with Graves disease. Each CDR3 is given with its conserved first and last residue. D genes are given only for firm matches. Size tells how often a clone was seen (once, few, many) or the class of an expanded clone, and some rows leave it out.

v_call	d_call	clone_size	j_call	cdr3_aa	cdr3_nt
TRBV4-1	.	few	TRBJ1-6	CASSQDPGGSYNSPLHF	TGCGCCAGCAGCCAAGATCCAGGAGGCTCCTATAATTCACCCCTCCACTTT
TRBV6-2/TRBV6-3	.	.	TRBJ1-2	CASSYLPSGGYTF	TGTGCCAGCAGTTATCTCCCCTCGGGAGGCTACACCTTC
TRBV7-3	.	few	TRBJ1-1	CASSQGAVGRAFF	TGTGCCAGCAGCCAAGGGGCGGTGGGTAGAGCTTTCTTT
TRBV29-1	.	many	TRBJ1-1	CSGNRQENTEAFF	TGCAGCGGCAATAGACAGGAGAACACTGAAGCTTTCTTT
TRBV6-2/TRBV6-3	TRBD1	many	TRBJ1-2	CASSPQDRVGGYTF	TGTGCCAGCAGCCCTCAGGACAGGGTGGGTGGCTACACCTTC
TRBV11-2	TRBD2	few	TRBJ2-3	CASSPWRELAGGQYF	TGTGCCAGCAGCCCCTGGCGGGAGTTGGCCGGGGGGCAGTATTTT
TRBV3-1	TRBD2	many	TRBJ2-5	CASSPILAEAPETQYF	TGTGCCAGCAGCCCAATACTAGCGGAAGCCCCAGAGACCCAGTACTTC
TRBV14	.	few	TRBJ1-1	CASSHYNTEAFF	TGTGCCAGCAGCCACTATAACACTGAAGCTTTCTTT
TRBV5-1	.	.	TRBJ1-4	CASSLAWQPDEKLFF	TGCGCCAGCAGCTTGGCTTGGCAGCCAGATGAAAAACTGTTTTTT
TRBV7-9	.	.	TRBJ2-5	CASSSLPAVVTQYF	TGTGCCAGCAGCTCTTTACCGGCCGTGGTGACCCAGTACTTC
TRBV20-1	TRBD2	.	TRBJ2-3	CSARNQRLAVTDTQYF	TGCAGTGCTAGAAACCAGAGACTAGCAGTCACAGATACGCAGTATTTT
TRBV28	.	few	TRBJ2-2	CASKVPGELFF	TGTGCCAGCAAGGTCCCCGGGGAGCTGTTTTTT
TRBV10-3	TRBD1	many	TRBJ1-1	CAISGRGGLNTEAFF	TGTGCCATCAGTGGTCGAGGGGGCCTGAACACTGAAGCTTTCTTT
TRBV7-2	.	many	TRBJ2-5	CASSTQPPGGEGGGTQYF	TGTGCCAGCAGCACGCAGCCACCGGGGGGAGAGGGGGGAGGAACCCAGTACTTC
TRBV29-1	.	.	TRBJ2-7	CRVANSGYEQYF	TGCCGCGTCGCTAACAGCGGCTACGAGCAGTACTTC
TRBV20-1	.	.	TRBJ2-7	CSATPESYEQYF	TGCAGTGCTACGCCAGAGAGTTACGAGCAGTACTTC
TRBV14	.	.	TRBJ1-4	CASSPLGAANEKLFF	TGTGCCAGCAGCCCGTTGGGGGCAGCTAATGAAAAACTGTTTTTT
TRBV5-6	.	many	TRBJ2-7	CASSYATYEQYF	TGTGCCAGCAGCTACGCAACCTACGAGCAGTACTTC
TRBV20-1	TRBD2	.	TRBJ2-2	CSAGLAGATGELFF	TGCAGTGCCGGACTAGCGGGAGCCACCGGGGAGCTGTTTTTT
TRBV28	TRBD2	many	TRBJ2-2	CASSVLLAGANTGELFF	TGTGCCAGCAGTGTCCTACTAGCGGGAGCGAACACCGGGGAGCTGTTTTTT
TRBV29-1	.	.	TRBJ2-2	CSVEDAGQPTGELFF	TGCAGCGTTGAAGATGCAGGGCAACCCACCGGGGAGCTGTTTTTT
TRBV29-1	.	many	TRBJ1-1	CSVTVMNTEAFF	TGCAGCGTGACGGTAATGAACACTGAAGCTTTCTTT
TRBV2	TRBD1	many	TRBJ2-4	CASSSSRTGGKNIQYF	TGTGCCAGCAGTTCCTCCCGGACAGGAGGCAAAAACATTCAGTACTTC
TRBV19	.	few	TRBJ2-6	CASTRAEGIGSGANVLTF	TGTGCCAGTACCCGAGCCGAGGGAATTGGCTCTGGGGCCAACGTCCTGACTTTC
TRBV29-1	.	once	TRBJ1-1	CSVERGARVNTEAFF	TGCAGCGTTGAAAGGGGGGCACGGGTGAACACTGAAGCTTTCTTT
TRBV11-1	.	.	TRBJ2-2	CASSVKTGELFF	TGTGCCAGCAGCGTAAAGACCGGGGAGCTGTTTTTT
TRBV28	.	.	TRBJ1-1	CASSSGEVHTEAFF	TGTGCCAGCAGTTCTGGGGAGGTACACACTGAAGCTTTCTTT
TRBV3-1	.	many	TRBJ2-5	CASSQNLGGETQYF	TGTGCCAGCAGCCAAAACCTAGGAGGGGAGACCCAGTACTTC
TRBV7-3	.	many	TRBJ2-2	CASSRTPSTGELFF	TGTGCCAGCAGCCGCACCCCCTCCACCGGGGAGCTGTTTTTT
TRBV12-3/TRBV12-4	TRBD2	few	TRBJ2-1	CASSLALLAETYNEQFF	TGTGCCAGCAGTTTAGCGTTACTAGCGGAGACCTACAATGAGCAGTTCTTC
TRBV28	TRBD1	many	TRBJ1-4	CASSRGQGLNEKLFF	TGTGCCAGCAGTCGTGGACAGGGCCTTAATGAAAAACTGTTTTTT
TRBV6-1	.	few	TRBJ1-2	CASSPKYRHGYTF	TGTGCCAGCAGCCCTAAATACAGGCATGGCTACACCTTC
TRBV5-5	.	few	TRBJ1-2	CASSPPGAGARYGYTF	TGTGCCAGCAGCCCACCCGGGGCAGGAGCCCGCTATGGCTACACCTTC
TRBV19	.	few	TRBJ1-5	CASSIGPGQPQHF	TGTGCCAGTAGTATAGGTCCTGGCCAGCCCCAGCATTTT
TRBV19	TRBD1	few	TRBJ1-4	CASSRPSSSGTGGHTDEKLFF	TGTGCCAGTAGTAGGCCCTCCTCCTCTGGGACAGGGGGGCACACGGATGAAAAACTGTTTTTT
TRBV11-2	.	many	TRBJ1-2	CASSLSRYGYTF	TGTGCCAGCAGCTTGTCCCGCTATGGCTACACCTTC
TRBV10-1	.	.	TRBJ2-5	CASSEDLTQETQYF	TGCGCCAGCAGTGAGGACCTAACTCAAGAGACCCAGTACTTC
TRBV6-5	.	many	TRBJ1-2	CASSYSGRLGSYTF	TGTGCCAGCAGTTACTCCGGACGGCTGGGAAGCTACACCTTC
TRBV28	TRBD1	many	TRBJ1-5	CASSTGGASLQPQHF	TGTGCCAGCAGCACAGGGGGTGCCTCGCTTCAGCCCCAGCATTTT
TRBV19	.	.	TRBJ1-5	CASSIGDNSNQPQHF	TGTGCCAGTAGTATAGGGGACAATAGCAATCAGCCCCAGCATTTT
TRBV12-3/TRBV12-4	.	many	TRBJ1-6	CASSLGRGSGVPLHF	TGTGCCAGCAGTTTAGGTCGGGGAAGTGGGGTCCCCCTCCACTTT
TRBV27	.	many	TRBJ2-7	CASSFSPAREQYF	TGTGCCAGCAGTTTCAGTCCTGCCAGAGAGCAGTACTTC
TRBV2	TRBD2	many	TRBJ2-5	CASSSGTSGRPGETQYF	TGTGCCAGCAGTTCAGGGACTAGCGGGAGGCCGGGGGAGACCCAGTACTTC
TRBV12-3/TRBV12-4	.	many	TRBJ2-5	CASSQTGVLGTQYF	TGTGCCAGCAGTCAAACAGGCGTGCTGGGGACCCAGTACTTC
TRBV6-1	TRBD1	.	TRBJ2-2	CANSPGAGQGNGELFF	TGTGCCAACAGTCCTGGCGCCGGACAGGGAAACGGGGAGCTGTTTTTT
TRBV5-4	TRBD2	.	TRBJ2-7	CASSSYQRMAGVPLYEQYF	TGTGCCAGCAGCTCCTACCAGAGAATGGCGGGAGTCCCCCTCTACGAGCAGTACTTC
TRBV20-1	TRBD1	.	TRBJ2-3	CSARGRDRFTDTQYF	TGCAGTGCTAGGGGCCGGGACAGATTCACAGATACGCAGTATTTT
TRBV18	TRBD1	many	TRBJ1-1	CASSQGADTEAFF	TGTGCCAGCTCGCAGGGGGCTGACACTGAAGCTTTCTTT
TRBV19	.	.	TRBJ2-6	CARPMDSNSGANVLTF	TGTGCCAGACCGATGGACAGTAACTCTGGGGCCAACGTCCTGACTTTC
TRBV27	TRBD1	.	TRBJ2-3	CASNPDRAPDTQYF	TGTGCCAGCAACCCGGACAGGGCTCCAGATACGCAGTATTTT
TRBV20-1	.	.	TRBJ1-1	CSAGWEGPEAFF	TGCAGTGCTGGGTGGGAGGGTCCTGAAGCTTTCTTT
TRBV20-1	TRBD2	few	TRBJ2-3	CSASALTSGRDTQYF	TGCAGTGCTAGTGCCCTGACTAGCGGGAGAGATACGCAGTATTTT
TRBV11-2	.	many	TRBJ1-1	CASSLDEVQAFF	TGTGCCAGCAGCTTGGATGAAGTTCAAGCTTTCTTT
TRBV28	.	.	TRBJ2-7	CASHRARTVPTIAGEQYF	TGTGCCAGCCACAGGGCTAGGACCGTTCCTACCATAGCGGGCGAGCAGTACTTC
TRBV20-1	TRBD2	.	TRBJ2-7	CSDSSGPSYEQYF	TGCAGTGACTCTAGCGGGCCCTCCTACGAGCAGTACTTC
TRBV30	TRBD2	many	TRBJ2-5	CAWRPGLAGQETQYF	TGTGCCTGGAGGCCCGGGCTAGCGGGCCAAGAGACCCAGTACTTC
TRBV7-2	.	few	TRBJ1-6	CASSPRPPTGSGNSPLHF	TGTGCCAGCAGCCCCCGCCCCCCAACAGGGTCGGGTAATTCACCCCTCCACTTT
TRBV7-9	TRBD2	few	TRBJ2-2	CAITSPGAAGDTGELFF	TGTGCCATCACCTCCCCGGGTGCAGCGGGAGATACCGGGGAGCTGTTTTTT
TRBV6-5	.	many	TRBJ1-2	CASSYSARNYGYTF	TGTGCCAGCAGTTACTCGGCAAGAAACTATGGCTACACCTTC
TRBV7-3	TRBD2	.	TRBJ2-2	CASSSPSGRATGELFF	TGTGCCAGCAGCTCTCCTAGCGGGAGGGCTACCGGGGAGCTGTTTTTT